A selection of T cell receptor beta chains follows, all from one sample in a study of blood T cell repertoires in COVID-19. The table came from immunoSEQ multiplex PCR; TCRdb's copy has only in-frame clones and leaves some out. This sample carries about 94,000 clones, 80% to 90% of them seen once, and the ten largest clones take around 5.3%. The source material was peripheral blood. These receptors came from a woman aged 80 or over with acute or convalescent COVID-19. Each CDR3 is given with its conserved first and last residue. Each record gives: D gene, J gene, V gene, CDR3 length, CDR3 protein. D genes are given only for firm matches.

TRBD2	TRBJ2-3	TRBV18	18	CASSPRPSGSRDTDTQYF
TRBD2	TRBJ2-3	TRBV7-2	18	CASSSTTTSGRSTDTQYF
NA	TRBJ2-2	TRBV19	13	CASSIYGGGELFF
TRBD2	TRBJ2-3	TRBV9	19	CASSVASGTSGRGTDTQYF
TRBD2	TRBJ2-1	TRBV7-8	15	CASSRTSGASNEQFF
NA	TRBJ2-7	TRBV18	13	CASSSAVTYEQYF
TRBD1	TRBJ1-5	TRBV30	14	CAWSADRGDQPQHF
NA	TRBJ2-3	TRBV7-6	17	CASSLLPRAGSTDTQYF
TRBD1	TRBJ2-5	TRBV7-9	15	CASSLRDRIIETQYF
TRBD2	TRBJ2-1	TRBV11-3	16	CASSLGLAGASDEQFF
TRBD2	TRBJ2-3	TRBV5-1	15	CASSVREGLGDTQYF
TRBD2	TRBJ2-4	TRBV5-6	18	CASSSRVFSGRAKNIQYF
NA	TRBJ1-5	TRBV2	13	CASSGEGGQPQHF
TRBD2	TRBJ2-7	TRBV7-9	14	CASSLEGLAYEQYF
TRBD1	TRBJ2-7	TRBV19	14	CASSIAQGSYEQYF
NA	TRBJ1-3	TRBV10-3	14	CAIKDSGSGNTIYF
NA	TRBJ2-7	TRBV4-1	13	CASSRDTTYEQYF
NA	TRBJ1-3	TRBV5-5	16	CASSFRGDSSGNTIYF
NA	TRBJ2-1	TRBV5-3	15	CARSLVASWSHEQFF
NA	TRBJ2-2	TRBV7-8	16	CASSTTIVTNTGELFF
NA	TRBJ1-2	TRBV7-9	14	CASSLNWGRIRYTF
TRBD1	TRBJ2-6	TRBV7-8	17	CASSNRDRGSGANVLTF
TRBD1	TRBJ2-1	TRBV5-6	12	CASSLGQGATFF
NA	TRBJ2-7	TRBV12-3/TRBV12-4	11	CASSFSREQYF
TRBD2	TRBJ2-2	TRBV5-6	17	CASSLLTGLANTGELFF
NA	TRBJ1-2	TRBV6-5	15	CASSYSPTRFFGYTF
TRBD1	TRBJ2-7	TRBV18	15	CASSPNRGISYEQYF
NA	TRBJ1-6	TRBV4-2	16	CASSQASGNGNSPLHF
NA	TRBJ1-2	TRBV30	13	CASSVGVNYGYTF
NA	TRBJ2-2	TRBV21-1	18	CASSKRVKDSFCKGELFF
NA	TRBJ1-3	TRBV9	16	CASSVAGQGSGNTIYF
NA	TRBJ2-1	TRBV7-3	13	CASRSSRSNEQFF
TRBD2	TRBJ2-2	TRBV3-1/TRBV3-2	15	CASSPLGGSTGELFF
NA	TRBJ2-5	TRBV25-1	13	CASSYGSGETQYF
NA	TRBJ2-7	TRBV6-5	15	CASSLQPQGNYEQYF
TRBD1	TRBJ1-2	TRBV6-5	14	CASTTSGTGYGYTF
TRBD1	TRBJ1-3	TRBV5-5	16	CASSRMGQQSGNTIYF
NA	TRBJ1-6	TRBV9	15	CASSVASSYNSPLHF
TRBD1	TRBJ2-3	TRBV19	14	CASAPGQYTDTQYF
NA	TRBJ2-2	TRBV7-2	13	CASSFLRTGELFF
NA	TRBJ1-5	TRBV7-2	15	CASSFQGSNNQPQHF
NA	TRBJ2-7	TRBV4-2	15	CASSQDTGTPYEQYF
NA	TRBJ2-3	TRBV20-1	11	CSASPQDTQYF
TRBD2	TRBJ2-1	TRBV11-2	16	CASSLGVGGPYNEQFF
TRBD1	TRBJ2-3	TRBV7-8	15	CASSSRTGVRDTQYF
NA	TRBJ2-1	TRBV12-3/TRBV12-4	11	CASSQYNEQFF
TRBD1	TRBJ2-7	TRBV19	15	CASSIRGQGAFEQYF